Given below is one T cell receptor (beta chain) in context. As yet, its antigen is unknown. This record comes from a study of radiotherapy plus CTLA-4 blockade in lung cancer. Assay: immunoSEQ multiplex PCR; the TCRdb copy retains only in-frame clones and omits some. The sample records about 98,000 clones, approximately 78% being singletons. Overall study findings and caveats: Early blood T cell clone dynamics, with interferon-beta, were reported to best predict response. In blood, tumor-derived TCR clones expanded after radiotherapy plus ipilimumab.

The sample in question was peripheral blood, obtained from a patient treated with radiotherapy plus ipilimumab. This TCR was sampled from a human donor with non-small cell lung cancer who had a partial response to radiotherapy plus ipilimumab.

CDR3 in DNA: TGTGCCTCTGGGGGCAGGGAGACCCAGTACTTC. Its protein is CASGGRETQYF. V and J are TRBV30 and TRBJ2-5, with a weak D call TRBD1 (6 bases). The CDR3 is 11 amino acids. V gave up 7 bases and J gave up 5 bases, with 11 bases separating them. Germline V gene lookup returns CDR1 GTSNPN and CDR2 SVGIG (reference sequence).